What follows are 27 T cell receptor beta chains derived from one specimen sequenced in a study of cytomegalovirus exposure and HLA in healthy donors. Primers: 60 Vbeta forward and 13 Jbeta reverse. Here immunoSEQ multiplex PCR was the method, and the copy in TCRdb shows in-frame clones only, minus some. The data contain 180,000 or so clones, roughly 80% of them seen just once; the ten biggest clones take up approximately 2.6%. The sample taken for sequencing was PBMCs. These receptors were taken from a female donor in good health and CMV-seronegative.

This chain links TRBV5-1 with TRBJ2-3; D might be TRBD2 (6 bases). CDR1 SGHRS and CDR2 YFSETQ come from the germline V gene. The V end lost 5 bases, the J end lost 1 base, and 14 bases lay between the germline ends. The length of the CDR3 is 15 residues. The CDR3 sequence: CASSQGGSGTDTQYF. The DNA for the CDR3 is TGCGCCAGCAGTCAGGGAGGTTCGGGCACAGATACGCAGTATTTT.

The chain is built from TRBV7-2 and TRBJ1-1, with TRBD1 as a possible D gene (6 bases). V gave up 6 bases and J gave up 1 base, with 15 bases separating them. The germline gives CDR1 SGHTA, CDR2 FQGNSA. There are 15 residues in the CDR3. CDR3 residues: CASRTMGGGNTEAFF. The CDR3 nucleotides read TGTGCCAGCAGGACGATGGGAGGGGGGAACACTGAAGCTTTCTTT.

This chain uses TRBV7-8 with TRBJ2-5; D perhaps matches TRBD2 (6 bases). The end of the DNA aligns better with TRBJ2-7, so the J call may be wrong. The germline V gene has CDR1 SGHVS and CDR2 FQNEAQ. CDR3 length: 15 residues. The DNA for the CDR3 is TGTGCCAGCAGCTTAGCGGGGGAGGCTCAGTACGAGCAGTACTTC. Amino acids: CASSLAGEAQYEQYF.

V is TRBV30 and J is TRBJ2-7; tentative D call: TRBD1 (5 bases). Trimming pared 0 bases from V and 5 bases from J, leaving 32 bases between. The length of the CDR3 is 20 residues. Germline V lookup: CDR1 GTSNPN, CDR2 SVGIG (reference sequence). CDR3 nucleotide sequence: TGTGCCTGGAGTGTAAGGTGGTGGGGCAGGGAAAGTCAAAATGGGGACGAGCAGTACTTC. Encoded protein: CAWSVRWWGRESQNGDEQYF. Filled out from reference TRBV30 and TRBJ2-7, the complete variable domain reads SQTIHQWPATLVQPVGSPLSLECTVEGTSNPNLYWYRQAAGRGLQLLFYSVGIGQISSEVPQNLSASRPQDRQFILSSKKLLLSDSGFYLCAWSVRWWGRESQNGDEQYFGPGTRLTVT.

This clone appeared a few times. The CDR3 DNA sequence: TGTGCCAGCAGCGGCCTGTCGGGCGAGCAGTACTTC. Translating it yields CASSGLSGEQYF. The V call is TRBV6-1, the J call TRBJ2-7; D gene unclear. Germline V gives CDR1 MNHNS, CDR2 SASEGT. The V and J ends lost 6 bases and 6 bases respectively, with 12 bases between them. The CDR3 length is 12 residues.

The CDR3 sequence: CASSPQAPIIGSPLHF. The CDR3 DNA is TGTGCCAGTAGTCCCCAGGCGCCGATAATTGGGTCACCCCTCCACTTT. The chain couples TRBV19 to TRBJ1-6; D ambiguous. The germline CDR1 and CDR2 sequences are LNHDA and SQIVND (reference sequence). Deletions cut 5 bases from V and 10 bases from J, with 21 bases between. CDR3 length: 16 amino acids.

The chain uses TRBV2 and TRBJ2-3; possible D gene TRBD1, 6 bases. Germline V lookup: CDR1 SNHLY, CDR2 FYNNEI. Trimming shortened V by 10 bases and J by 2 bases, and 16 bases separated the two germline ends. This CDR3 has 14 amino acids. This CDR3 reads CAIPEDSLTDTQYF. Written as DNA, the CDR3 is TGTGCCATCCCCGAGGACAGCCTCACAGATACGCAGTATTTT.

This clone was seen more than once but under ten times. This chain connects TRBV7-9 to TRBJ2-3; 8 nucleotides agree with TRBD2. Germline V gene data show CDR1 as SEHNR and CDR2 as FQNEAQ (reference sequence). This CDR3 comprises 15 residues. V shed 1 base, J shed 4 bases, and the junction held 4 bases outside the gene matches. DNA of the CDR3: TGTGCCAGCAGCTTAGGTTCGGGGGGGCCAGATACGCAGTATTTT. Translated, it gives CASSLGSGGPDTQYF.

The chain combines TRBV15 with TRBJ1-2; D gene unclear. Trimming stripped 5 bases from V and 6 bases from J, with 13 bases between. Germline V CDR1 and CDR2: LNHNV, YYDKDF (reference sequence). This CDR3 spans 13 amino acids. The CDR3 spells CATSSEWQDGYTF. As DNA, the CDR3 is TGTGCCACCAGCTCAGAATGGCAAGATGGCTACACCTTC.

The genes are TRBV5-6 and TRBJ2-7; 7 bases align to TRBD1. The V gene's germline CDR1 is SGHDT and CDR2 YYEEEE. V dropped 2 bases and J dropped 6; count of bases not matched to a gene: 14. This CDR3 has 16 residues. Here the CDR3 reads CASSLITGALNTEQYF. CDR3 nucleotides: TGTGCCAGCAGCTTAATAACAGGGGCCTTAAATACCGAGCAGTACTTC.

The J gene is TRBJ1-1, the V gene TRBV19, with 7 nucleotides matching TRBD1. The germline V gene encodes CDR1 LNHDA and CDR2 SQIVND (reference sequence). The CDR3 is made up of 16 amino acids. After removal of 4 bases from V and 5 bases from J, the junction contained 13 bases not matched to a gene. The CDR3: CASSTRGVFGATEAFF. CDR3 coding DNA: TGTGCCAGTAGTACCAGGGGGGTCTTCGGGGCGACTGAAGCTTTCTTT.

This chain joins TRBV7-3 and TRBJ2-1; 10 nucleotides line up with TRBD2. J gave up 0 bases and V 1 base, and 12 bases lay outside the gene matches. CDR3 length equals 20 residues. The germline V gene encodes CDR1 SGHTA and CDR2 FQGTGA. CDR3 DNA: TGTGCCAGCAGCTTAAACCTCCGGCTAGCGGGAGCCCCCTCCTACAATGAGCAGTTCTTC. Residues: CASSLNLRLAGAPSYNEQFF.

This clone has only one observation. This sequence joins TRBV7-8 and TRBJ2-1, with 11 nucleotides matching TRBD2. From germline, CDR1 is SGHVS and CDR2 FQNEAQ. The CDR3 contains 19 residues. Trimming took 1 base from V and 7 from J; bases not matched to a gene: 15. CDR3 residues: CASSLVPSGRRLYGNEQFF. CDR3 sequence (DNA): TGTGCCAGCAGCTTAGTTCCTAGCGGGAGGCGTTTATATGGGAATGAGCAGTTCTTC.

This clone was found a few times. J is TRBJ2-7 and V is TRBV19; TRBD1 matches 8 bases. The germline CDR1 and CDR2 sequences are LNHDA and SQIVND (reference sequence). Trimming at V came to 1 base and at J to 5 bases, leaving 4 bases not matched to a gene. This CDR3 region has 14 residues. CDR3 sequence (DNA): TGTGCCAGTAGTATAGGACAGGGGATCGACGAGCAGTACTTC. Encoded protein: CASSIGQGIDEQYF.

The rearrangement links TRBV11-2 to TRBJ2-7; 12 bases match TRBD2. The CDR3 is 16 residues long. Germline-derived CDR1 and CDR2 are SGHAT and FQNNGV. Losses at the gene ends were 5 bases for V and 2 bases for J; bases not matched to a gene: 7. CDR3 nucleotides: TGTGCCAGCAGCCCACGACTAGCGGGAGATCCCTACGAGCAGTACTTC. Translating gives CASSPRLAGDPYEQYF.

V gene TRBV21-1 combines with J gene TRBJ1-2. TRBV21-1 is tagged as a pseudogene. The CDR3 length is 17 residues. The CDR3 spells CASSPTRGGPGEYGYTF. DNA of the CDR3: TGTGCCAGCAGCCCAACTAGGGGGGGGCCCGGCGAATATGGCTACACCTTC.

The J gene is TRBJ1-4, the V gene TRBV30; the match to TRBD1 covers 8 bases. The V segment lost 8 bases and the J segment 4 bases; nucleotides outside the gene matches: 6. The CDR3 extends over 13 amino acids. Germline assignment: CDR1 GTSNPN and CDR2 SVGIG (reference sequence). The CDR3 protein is CAQTGDHNEKLFF. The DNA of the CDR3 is TGTGCCCAGACAGGGGACCATAATGAAAAACTGTTTTTT.

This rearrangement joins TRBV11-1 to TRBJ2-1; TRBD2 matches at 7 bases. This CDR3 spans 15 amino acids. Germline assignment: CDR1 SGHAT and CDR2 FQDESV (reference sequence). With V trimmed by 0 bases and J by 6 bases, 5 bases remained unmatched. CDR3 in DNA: TGTGCCAGCAGCTTAGCGGCGGGAGCGCCCAATGAGCAGTTCTTC. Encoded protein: CASSLAAGAPNEQFF.

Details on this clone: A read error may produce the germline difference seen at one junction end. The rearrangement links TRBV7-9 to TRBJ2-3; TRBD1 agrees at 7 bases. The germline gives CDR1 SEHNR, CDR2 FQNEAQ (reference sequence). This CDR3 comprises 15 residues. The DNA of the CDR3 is TGTTCCAGCAGACGACCCGGGACAGGCACAGATACGCAGTATTTT. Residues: CSSRRPGTGTDTQYF.

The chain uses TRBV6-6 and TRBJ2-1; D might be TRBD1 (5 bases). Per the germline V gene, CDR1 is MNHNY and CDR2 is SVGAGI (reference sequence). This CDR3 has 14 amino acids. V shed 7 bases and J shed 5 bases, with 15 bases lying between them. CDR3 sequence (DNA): TGTGCCAGCACGAATTGGAGCAGGGACAATGAGCAGTTCTTC. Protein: CASTNWSRDNEQFF.

The CDR3: CASSLFASGSRGPDTQYF. CDR3 bases: TGTGCCAGCAGTTTATTCGCTAGCGGGAGCCGGGGGCCAGATACGCAGTATTTT. The rearrangement uses TRBV28 and TRBJ2-3; TRBD2 matches 10 bases. Germline V gene sequence: CDR1 MDHEN, CDR2 SYDVKM. The CDR3 contains 18 residues. V was pared by 1 base and J by 4 bases, with 11 bases of the junction left unmatched.

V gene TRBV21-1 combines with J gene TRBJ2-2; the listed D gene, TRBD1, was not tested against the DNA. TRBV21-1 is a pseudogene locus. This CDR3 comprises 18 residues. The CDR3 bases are TGTGCCAGCAGCAAACTGGGACAGAACACCTCTAACACCGGGGAGCTGTTTTTT. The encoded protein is CASSKLGQNTSNTGELFF.

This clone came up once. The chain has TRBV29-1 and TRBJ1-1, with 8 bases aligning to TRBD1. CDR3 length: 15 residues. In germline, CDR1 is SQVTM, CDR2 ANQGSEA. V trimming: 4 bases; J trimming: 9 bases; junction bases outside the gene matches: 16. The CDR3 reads CSVAGTGVHRGKAFF. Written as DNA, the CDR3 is TGCAGCGTTGCCGGGACAGGCGTACATCGGGGCAAAGCTTTCTTT.

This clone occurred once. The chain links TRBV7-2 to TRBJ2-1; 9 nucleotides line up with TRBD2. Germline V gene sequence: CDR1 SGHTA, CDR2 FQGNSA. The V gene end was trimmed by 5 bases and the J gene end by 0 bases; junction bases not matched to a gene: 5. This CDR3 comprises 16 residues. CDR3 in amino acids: CASSPVSGSSYNEQFF. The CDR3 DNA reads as TGTGCCAGCAGCCCCGTTAGCGGGAGCTCCTACAATGAGCAGTTCTTC.

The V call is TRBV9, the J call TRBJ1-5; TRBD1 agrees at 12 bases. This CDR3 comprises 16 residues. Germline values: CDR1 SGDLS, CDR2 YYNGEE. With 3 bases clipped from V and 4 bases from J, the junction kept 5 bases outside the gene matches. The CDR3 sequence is CASSAGTGGGNQPQHF. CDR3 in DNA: TGTGCCAGCAGCGCGGGGACAGGGGGCGGTAATCAGCCCCAGCATTTT.

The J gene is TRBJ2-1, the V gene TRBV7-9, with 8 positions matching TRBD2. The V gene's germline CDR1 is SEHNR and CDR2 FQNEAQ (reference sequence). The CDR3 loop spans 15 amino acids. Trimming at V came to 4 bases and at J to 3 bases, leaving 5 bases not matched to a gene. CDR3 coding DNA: TGTGCCAGCAGCTCGATAGCGGGAAGCTACAATGAGCAGTTCTTC. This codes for CASSSIAGSYNEQFF.

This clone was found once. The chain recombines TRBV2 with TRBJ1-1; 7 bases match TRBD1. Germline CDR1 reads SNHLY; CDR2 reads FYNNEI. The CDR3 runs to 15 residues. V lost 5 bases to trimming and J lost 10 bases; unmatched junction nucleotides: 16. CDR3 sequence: CASSNNRGEGKVAFF. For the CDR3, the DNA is TGTGCCAGCAGTAACAACAGGGGAGAGGGGAAGGTAGCTTTCTTT. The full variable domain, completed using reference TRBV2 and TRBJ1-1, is EPEVTQTPSHQVTQMGQEVILRCVPISNHLYFYWYRQILGQKVEFLVSFYNNEISEKSEIFDDQFSVERPDGSNFTLKIRSTKLEDSAMYFCASSNNRGEGKVAFFGQGTRLTVV.